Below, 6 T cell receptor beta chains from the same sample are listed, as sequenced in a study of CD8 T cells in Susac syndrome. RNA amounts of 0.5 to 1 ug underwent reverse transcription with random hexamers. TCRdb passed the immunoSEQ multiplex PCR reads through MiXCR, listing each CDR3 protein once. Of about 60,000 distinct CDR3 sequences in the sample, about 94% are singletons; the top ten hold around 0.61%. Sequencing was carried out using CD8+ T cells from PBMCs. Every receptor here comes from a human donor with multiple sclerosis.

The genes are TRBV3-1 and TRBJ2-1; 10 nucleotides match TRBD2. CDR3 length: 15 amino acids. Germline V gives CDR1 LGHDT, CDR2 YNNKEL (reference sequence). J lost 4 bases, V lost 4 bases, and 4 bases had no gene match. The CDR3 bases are TGTGCCAGCAGCCCCGGGACTAGCGTATACAATGAGCAGTTCTTC. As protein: CASSPGTSVYNEQFF.

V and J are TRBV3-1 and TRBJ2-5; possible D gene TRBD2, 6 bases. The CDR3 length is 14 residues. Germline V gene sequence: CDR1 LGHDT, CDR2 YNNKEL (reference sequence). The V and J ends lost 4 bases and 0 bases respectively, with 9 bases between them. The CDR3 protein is CASSPRDYQETQYF. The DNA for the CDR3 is TGTGCCAGCAGCCCCCGGGACTACCAAGAGACCCAGTACTTC.

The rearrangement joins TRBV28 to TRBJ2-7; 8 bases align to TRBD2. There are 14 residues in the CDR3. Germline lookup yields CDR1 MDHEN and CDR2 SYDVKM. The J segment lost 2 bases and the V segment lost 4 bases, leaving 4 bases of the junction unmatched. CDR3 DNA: TGTGCCAGCAGTTCCAGCGGGAGAGCCTACGAGCAGTACTTC. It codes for CASSSSGRAYEQYF.

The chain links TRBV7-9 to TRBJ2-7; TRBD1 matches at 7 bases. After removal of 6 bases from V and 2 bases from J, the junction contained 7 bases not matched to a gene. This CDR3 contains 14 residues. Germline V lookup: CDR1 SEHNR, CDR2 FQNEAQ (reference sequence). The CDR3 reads CASRAGTVTYEQYF. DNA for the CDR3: TGTGCCAGCAGGGCCGGGACAGTTACCTACGAGCAGTACTTC.

CDR3 sequence reads: CATSDFNGAEAFF. CDR3 bases: TGTGCCACCAGTGATTTCAACGGCGCTGAAGCTTTCTTT. The gene calls are TRBV24-1 and TRBJ1-1; no clear D. V gave up 1 base and J gave up 6 bases, with 8 bases separating them. Germline values: CDR1 KGHDR, CDR2 SFDVKD. The CDR3 extends over 13 amino acids.

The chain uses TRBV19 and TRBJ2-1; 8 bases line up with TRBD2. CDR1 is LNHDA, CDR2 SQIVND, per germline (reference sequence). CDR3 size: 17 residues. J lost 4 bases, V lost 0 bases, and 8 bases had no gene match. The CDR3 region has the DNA TGTGCCAGTAGTATAGATCCTGGTAGCGGGGCGTACAATGAGCAGTTCTTC. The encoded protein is CASSIDPGSGAYNEQFF.